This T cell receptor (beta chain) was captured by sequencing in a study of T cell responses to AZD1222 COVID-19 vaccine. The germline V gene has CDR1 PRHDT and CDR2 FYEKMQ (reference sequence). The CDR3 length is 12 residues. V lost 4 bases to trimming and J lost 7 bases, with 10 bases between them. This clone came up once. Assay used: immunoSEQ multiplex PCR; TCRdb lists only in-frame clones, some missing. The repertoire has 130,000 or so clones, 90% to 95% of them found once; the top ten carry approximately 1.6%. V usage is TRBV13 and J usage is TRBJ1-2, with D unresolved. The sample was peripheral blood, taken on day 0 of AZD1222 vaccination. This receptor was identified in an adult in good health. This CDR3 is CASSSSWVGYTF. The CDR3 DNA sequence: TGTGCCAGCAGCTCCTCTTGGGTTGGCTACACCTTC.